These 28 T cell receptor beta chains share one sample of origin, sequenced in a study of blood T cell repertoires in COVID-19 (dated by TCRdb to about 2020). Libraries were made using the immunoSEQ multiplex PCR assay. The clones in this table, taken by TCRdb from immuneACCESS, are in-frame only. Not every clone is retained; where verified, under half of the shortfall comes from an unresolved V gene, and the cause of the rest is unknown. This sample has 55,000 to 65,000 clones in its table, and about 80% of those were observed once. The top ten constitute 3.5% to 4.5% of the sample. The sample was peripheral blood. All receptors derive from a man aged 55 to 69 with acute or convalescent COVID-19.

This clone appeared once. The chain uses TRBV5-8 and TRBJ1-3; D ambiguous. Germline CDR1 and CDR2: SGHTS and YDEGEE. There are 14 residues in the CDR3. Trimming stripped 0 bases from V and 4 bases from J, with 8 bases between. The DNA for the CDR3 is TGTGCCAGCAGCTTGGGGGCGTTAGGAAACACCATATATTTT. Its protein is CASSLGALGNTIYF.

The chain joins TRBV7-2 to TRBJ1-4; no clear D gene. V lost 1 base, J lost 0 bases, and 6 bases lay in between. Germline lookup yields CDR1 SGHTA and CDR2 FQGNSA. The CDR3 sequence is 15 residues long. The CDR3 spells CASSLGDSTNEKLFF. The CDR3 DNA reads TGTGCCAGCAGCTTAGGAGATTCAACTAATGAAAAACTGTTTTTT.

The sample holds one count of this clone. The chain carries TRBV19 and TRBJ2-2, with a tentative D call TRBD1 (6 bases). V lost 3 bases to trimming and J lost 4 bases, with 15 bases between them. There are 16 residues in the CDR3. CDR1 is LNHDA, CDR2 SQIVND, per germline (reference sequence). The CDR3 DNA follows: TGTGCCAGTAGTATCAGGAGGACAGTACTCACCGGGGAGCTGTTTTTT. Protein product: CASSIRRTVLTGELFF.

This clone was seen once. This chain joins TRBV19 and TRBJ1-2, with TRBD1 as a possible D gene (5 bases). Germline V CDR1 and CDR2: LNHDA, SQIVND (reference sequence). The V end lost 6 bases, the J end lost 5 bases, and 16 bases lay between the germline ends. This CDR3 is 14 amino acids long. In nucleotides, the CDR3 is TGTGCCAGTAGCCGCAGGGCCAGGGCGTATGGCTACACCTTC. This translates into CASSRRARAYGYTF. The complete variable domain, with remaining parts taken from reference TRBV19 and TRBJ1-2, reads DGGITQSPKYLFRKEGQNVTLSCEQNLNHDAMYWYRQDPGQGLRLIYYSQIVNDFQKGDIAEGYSVSREKKESFPLTVTSAQKNPTAFYLCASSRRARAYGYTFGSGTRLTVV.

The chain combines TRBV28 with TRBJ1-5; 7 positions agree with TRBD1. CDR3 length equals 15 residues. From germline, CDR1 is MDHEN and CDR2 SYDVKM. V dropped 6 bases and J dropped 3; count of bases not matched to a gene: 8. Here the CDR3 reads CASRGTGDLNQPQHF. The CDR3 bases are TGTGCCAGCAGGGGTACAGGGGACCTCAATCAGCCCCAGCATTTT.

The chain is built from TRBV7-9 and TRBJ1-2, with 9 bases identical to TRBD1. The V gene end was trimmed by 1 base and the J gene end by 6 bases; junction bases not matched to a gene: 0. This CDR3 region has 13 residues. Per the germline V gene, CDR1 is SEHNR and CDR2 is FQNEAQ (reference sequence). Here the CDR3 reads CASSLGTGDGYTF. Here the CDR3 DNA reads TGTGCCAGCAGCTTAGGGACAGGGGATGGCTACACCTTC.

The CDR3 DNA reads as TGTGCCAGCAGCGCGGGAGGGAACACTGAAGCTTTCTTT. Its protein is CASSAGGNTEAFF. The chain employs TRBV9 and TRBJ1-1; D unclear. The CDR3 extends over 13 amino acids. Per the germline V gene, CDR1 is SGDLS and CDR2 is YYNGEE. Trimming removed 3 bases from V and 1 base from J, with 7 bases in between.

The rearrangement links TRBV24-1 to TRBJ2-4; no firm D call. V dropped 2 bases and J dropped 6 bases, with 19 bases sitting between them. Germline values: CDR1 KGHDR, CDR2 SFDVKD. This CDR3 contains 17 residues. For the CDR3, the DNA is TGTGCCACCAGTGATTCGCGAGGCAGCGAAGGTAGAAACATTCAGTACTTC. Translating it yields CATSDSRGSEGRNIQYF.

This clone has just a few counts. The chain employs TRBV5-1 and TRBJ1-2; TRBD1 aligns across 7 bases. Trimming took 0 bases from V and 2 from J; bases not matched to a gene: 4. The CDR3 spans 15 residues. Germline-derived CDR1 and CDR2 are SGHRS and YFSETQ. The CDR3: CASSLAETGNYGYTF. In DNA form, the CDR3 reads TGCGCCAGCAGCTTGGCCGAGACAGGGAACTATGGCTACACCTTC.

This chain uses TRBV9 with TRBJ2-7; 7 bases match TRBD1. Germline V lookup: CDR1 SGDLS, CDR2 YYNGEE. The V and J ends lost 0 bases and 5 bases, in that order; junction bases with no gene match: 5. This CDR3 has 14 amino acids. The CDR3 is CASSVDRGVDEQYF. The CDR3 region has the DNA TGTGCCAGCAGCGTAGACAGGGGAGTGGACGAGCAGTACTTC.

This chain uses TRBV12-3 or TRBV12-4 with TRBJ1-2, with 10 positions matching TRBD1. Losses at the gene ends were 3 bases for V and 8 bases for J; bases not matched to a gene: 3. CDR3 length: 13 amino acids. CDR3 region: CASSFGTGVGYTF. CDR3 nucleotide sequence: TGTGCCAGCAGTTTCGGGACAGGGGTAGGCTACACCTTC.

The chain employs TRBV4-1 and TRBJ2-3; no reliable D call. Germline CDR1 is MGHRA and CDR2 is YSYEKL. This CDR3 has 16 amino acids. V was trimmed by 0 bases and J by 0 bases, leaving 10 bases between them. CDR3 nucleotides: TGCGCCAGCAGCCAAGATAGACTGAGGAGCACAGATACGCAGTATTTT. Amino acid sequence: CASSQDRLRSTDTQYF.

The genes are TRBV5-6 and TRBJ1-1; D is uncertain. The CDR3 has 15 amino acids. Germline V gives CDR1 SGHDT, CDR2 YYEEEE. The ends were cut back, 5 bases at V and 0 bases at J, with 14 bases in the middle. CDR3 amino acids: CASSRRGYVNTEAFF. CDR3 nucleotides: TGTGCCAGCAGTAGGAGAGGGTACGTGAACACTGAAGCTTTCTTT.

This chain joins TRBV2 and TRBJ1-2; 8 bases map to TRBD1. In germline, CDR1 is SNHLY, CDR2 FYNNEI. This CDR3 comprises 16 residues. After removal of 1 base from V and 5 bases from J, the junction contained 9 bases not matched to a gene. CDR3 protein: CASSEGWAGGNYGYTF. The CDR3 DNA is TGTGCCAGCAGTGAAGGGTGGGCAGGGGGCAATTATGGCTACACCTTC. The full variable domain, in which reference TRBV2 and TRBJ1-2 provide the parts outside the CDR3, is EPEVTQTPSHQVTQMGQEVILRCVPISNHLYFYWYRQILGQKVEFLVSFYNNEISEKSEIFDDQFSVERPDGSNFTLKIRSTKLEDSAMYFCASSEGWAGGNYGYTFGSGTRLTVV.

The chain carries TRBV6-1 and TRBJ1-6; no firm D call. Trimming took 0 bases from V and 6 from J, leaving 9 bases between them. Germline assignment: CDR1 MNHNS and CDR2 SASEGT. CDR3 length: 15 residues. CDR3 DNA: TGTGCCAGCAGTGAAGCAGGAGAGTTTAATTCACCCCTCCACTTT. Translation gives CASSEAGEFNSPLHF.

This CDR3 reads CASNKGQEINEQFF. CDR3 nucleotide sequence: TGTGCCAGCAACAAGGGACAGGAAATTAATGAGCAGTTCTTC. The rearrangement uses TRBV27 and TRBJ2-1; 8 nucleotides align to TRBD1. The germline CDR1 and CDR2 sequences are MNHEY and SMNVEV (reference sequence). The CDR3 runs to 14 residues. V gave up 7 bases and J gave up 7 bases; unmatched junction bases: 9.

The chain has TRBV11-2 and TRBJ1-2; 8 nucleotides agree with TRBD1. Per germline, CDR1 SGHAT and CDR2 FQNNGV. With V trimmed by 5 bases and J by 4 bases, 6 bases remained unmatched. The CDR3 is made up of 14 amino acids. CDR3 bases: TGTGCCAGCAGCCTCAGGACAGGGCCCTATGGCTACACCTTC. This encodes CASSLRTGPYGYTF.

The rearrangement joins TRBV10-3 to TRBJ1-1, with D possibly TRBD1 on 6 matching bases. CDR3 size: 13 residues. Germline V gene lookup returns CDR1 ENHRY and CDR2 SYGVKD. V lost 6 bases and J lost 4, with 12 bases in between. CDR3 loop: CAIRMGAPTEAFF. CDR3 sequence (DNA): TGTGCCATCAGAATGGGGGCGCCCACTGAAGCTTTCTTT.

V is TRBV30 and J is TRBJ1-4; D is uncertain. Trimming cost V 5 bases and J 4 bases, with 14 bases left between them. Germline CDR1 is GTSNPN and CDR2 is SVGIG (reference sequence). This CDR3 contains 14 residues. CDR3 sequence reads: CAWEVAGSNEKLFF. In nucleotides, the CDR3 is TGTGCCTGGGAAGTGGCGGGGAGTAATGAAAAACTGTTTTTT.

This clone was counted a few times. The V call is TRBV10-3, the J call TRBJ1-3, with D possibly matching TRBD1 (5 bases). The CDR3 loop spans 14 amino acids. V shed 4 bases and J shed 0 bases, with 7 bases lying between them. CDR1 and CDR2 (germline): ENHRY, SYGVKD. CDR3 coding DNA: TGTGCCATCAGTGGGGGCCGCTCTGGAAACACCATATATTTT. This encodes CAISGGRSGNTIYF.

In its sample, this clone was seen many times. The chain couples TRBV7-9 to TRBJ1-6; perhaps TRBD1 as D (5 bases). The CDR3 totals 14 residues. Trimming took 3 bases from V and 6 from J, leaving 9 bases between them. Germline V gives CDR1 SEHNR, CDR2 FQNEAQ (reference sequence). The CDR3 is CASSLGGVNSPLHF. DNA for the CDR3: TGTGCCAGCAGCTTGGGGGGGGTTAATTCACCCCTCCACTTT. The variable domain in full, with the rest retrieved from reference TRBV7-9 and TRBJ1-6, is DTGVSQNPRHKITKRGQNVTFRCDPISEHNRLYWYRQTLGQGPEFLTYFQNEAQLEKSRLLSDRFSAERPKGSFSTLEIQRTEQGDSAMYLCASSLGGVNSPLHFGNGTRLTVT.

The chain recombines TRBV28 with TRBJ1-2, with no clear D. Germline CDR1 MDHEN, CDR2 SYDVKM. CDR3 length equals 12 residues. With 5 bases removed from V and 4 bases from J, the gap between germline ends came to 8 bases. As DNA, the CDR3 is TGTGCCAGCAGTGACACAACCTATGGCTACACCTTC. Translating it yields CASSDTTYGYTF.

The rearrangement links TRBV6-5 to TRBJ1-1; 8 bases match TRBD1. This CDR3 comprises 14 residues. Unmatched junction bases numbered 10, after V lost 7 bases and J lost 6 bases. Germline V gene lookup returns CDR1 MNHEY and CDR2 SVGAGI. The CDR3 is CASTMTGVQSEAFF. In nucleotides, the CDR3 is TGTGCCAGCACTATGACAGGGGTCCAATCTGAAGCTTTCTTT.

The chain has TRBV11-2 and TRBJ2-2, with 7 bases aligning to TRBD2. This CDR3 comprises 17 residues. Trimming at V came to 5 bases and at J to 1 base, leaving 10 bases not matched to a gene. CDR1 and CDR2 from the germline V gene are SGHAT and FQNNGV. The CDR3 sequence is CASSPQTSDENTGELFF. As DNA, the CDR3 is TGTGCCAGCAGCCCGCAAACTAGCGACGAGAACACCGGGGAGCTGTTTTTT.

The rearrangement links TRBV7-2 to TRBJ1-1, with D possibly matching TRBD1 (6 bases). The germline V gene has CDR1 SGHTA and CDR2 FQGNSA. Trimming removed 6 bases at V and 9 bases at J, with 17 bases between. There are 13 residues in the CDR3. CDR3 loop: CASRERQASKAFF. For the CDR3, the DNA is TGTGCCAGCAGGGAGAGACAGGCGTCGAAAGCTTTCTTT.

V and J are TRBV5-1 and TRBJ2-1; 7 bases are shared with TRBD1. Germline-derived CDR1 and CDR2 are SGHRS and YFSETQ. The V and J ends lost 6 bases and 5 bases, in that order; junction bases with no gene match: 17. This CDR3 has 17 residues. In DNA, the CDR3 is TGCGCCAGCACCGGTCGTGTCACAGGGGATGGGGACAATGAGCAGTTCTTC. This gives the protein CASTGRVTGDGDNEQFF. The whole variable domain, filled in from reference TRBV5-1 and TRBJ2-1, reads KAGVTQTPRYLIKTRGQQVTLSCSPISGHRSVSWYQQTPGQGLQFLFEYFSETQRNKGNFPGRFSGRQFSNSRSEMNVSTLELGDSALYLCASTGRVTGDGDNEQFFGPGTRLTVL.

The J gene is TRBJ2-7, the V gene TRBV6-5, with D maybe TRBD1 (8 bases). This CDR3 region has 15 residues. CDR1 and CDR2 (germline): MNHEY, SVGAGI. With 6 bases removed from V and 3 bases from J, the gap between germline ends came to 18 bases. CDR3 in DNA: TGTGCCAGCAGCCTCCAACAGGGGGGGCTCTACGAGCAGTACTTC. This translates into CASSLQQGGLYEQYF.

The chain uses TRBV29-1 and TRBJ2-5; TRBD2 might be the D (6 bases). Trimming removed 8 bases at V and 5 bases at J, with 24 bases between. The CDR3 covers 15 residues. CDR1 SQVTM and CDR2 ANQGSEA come from the germline V gene. The CDR3 loop reads CSLLPHTGGGETQYF. CDR3 nucleotides: TGCAGCCTCCTCCCCCATACCGGGGGTGGGGAGACCCAGTACTTC.